These 3 T cell receptor beta chains originate from one sample sequenced in a study of Ad26.COV2.S vaccination and SARS-CoV-2 variants. Libraries were prepared by immunoSEQ multiplex PCR; TCRdb keeps only in-frame clonotypes and omits some of them. The sample includes hundreds of thousands of clones, roughly 90% of them seen just once. Sample treatment: 15 to 20 received Ad26.COV2.S at low or high dose, single or two shots; about 5 received placebo; per-sample allocation not given. Collection of the samples took place on day 63 after the first injection of vaccine or placebo. The sample was peripheral blood, taken in a trial of Ad26.COV2.S vaccine versus placebo. Every receptor here comes from a person aged 18-60 years who received the Ad26.COV2.S COVID-19 vaccine or a placebo.

This rearrangement joins TRBV12-3 or TRBV12-4 to TRBJ2-1; TRBD1 agrees at 7 bases. This CDR3 is 13 amino acids long. The ends lost 7 bases at V and 5 bases at J; junction bases unmatched: 5. The chain's CDR3 is CASTGTENNEQFF. In nucleotides, the CDR3 is TGTGCCAGCACCGGGACAGAGAACAATGAGCAGTTCTTC.

V gene TRBV7-2 combines with J gene TRBJ1-1; D call uncertain. This CDR3 region has 14 residues. Germline lookup yields CDR1 SGHTA and CDR2 FQGNSA. Trimming took off 2 bases at V and 2 bases at J, with 9 bases between the two ends. In DNA, the CDR3 is TGTGCCAGCAGCTTAAGGCAGTTAAACACTGAAGCTTTCTTT. Protein: CASSLRQLNTEAFF.

This clone has just a few counts. The genes are TRBV30 and TRBJ1-3; D remains ambiguous. Trimming removed 3 bases from V and 4 bases from J, with 10 bases in between. The CDR3 is 13 amino acids. CDR1 is GTSNPN and CDR2 is SVGIG in the germline V gene (reference sequence). The CDR3 sequence: CAWRTSGGNTIYF. In DNA form, the CDR3 reads TGTGCCTGGAGGACCTCAGGAGGAAACACCATATATTTT. Drawing the rest from reference TRBV30 and TRBJ1-3, the complete variable domain is SQTIHQWPATLVQPVGSPLSLECTVEGTSNPNLYWYRQAAGRGLQLLFYSVGIGQISSEVPQNLSASRPQDRQFILSSKKLLLSDSGFYLCAWRTSGGNTIYFGEGSWLTVV.